This TCR beta chain stems from a study of post-analysis software for immune sequencing data. On the study more broadly: Disease trajectories encompassed relapsing-remitting, secondary progressive and progressive-relapsing multiple sclerosis.

TCR beta libraries were prepared from cDNA with unique molecular identifiers. Input amounts of 1 to 10 million T cells were used. These gave about 500,000 cDNA molecules, so each molecule approximated one T cell. TCRdb passed the PCR reads through MiXCR, listing each CDR3 protein once. Here the sample spans around 160,000 distinct CDR3 sequences, approximately 35% being singletons. The germline CDR1 and CDR2 sequences are MNHEY and SMNVEV (reference sequence). With V trimmed by 5 bases and J by 3 bases, 18 bases remained unmatched. This CDR3 is 18 amino acids long. Whole-study results and caveats: Comparison of patients with controls showed five TRBV segments more frequent in patients, TRBV5-6, TRBV5-1 and TRBV20-1 among them.

This clonotype was detected once. Its specificity is unknown. The chain carries TRBV27 and TRBJ2-7; 8 bases agree with TRBD2. The TCR comes from a girl aged 10 to 17 with multiple sclerosis. Sample: blood, taken after autologous hematopoietic stem cell transplantation. The CDR3 nucleotides are TGTGCCAGCAGTCCCCTCCCCCGACTAGCGCACATTTTCTACGAGCAGTACTTC. Translation gives CASSPLPRLAHIFYEQYF.